This T cell receptor beta chain was documented in a study of regulatory T cells in long-lasting Graves disease. Relying on iRepertoire HTBI primers and Arm-PCR of CDR3 regions, the team built TCR beta libraries. In TCRdb, the multiplex PCR reads were re-called with MiXCR into one record per CDR3 protein. This table holds 350,000 to 450,000 distinct CDR3 sequences, approximately 22% found once. The CDR3 length is 15 residues. J was trimmed by 2 bases and V by 5 bases; bases with no gene match: 4. Germline CDR1 and CDR2: SGHAT and FQNNGV. The study, taken as a whole, reports: Whereas new patients shared 966 public clonotypes, persistent patients shared more, at about 3,000. Accuracy was perhaps lowered by the small sample size.

Time point here: persistent/refractory GD, antithyroid drugs over 5 years with positive TRAb. PBMC RNA was the source of the TCR library. The table lists this clonotype with many counts. As yet, its antigen is unknown. This sample comprised peripheral blood mononuclear cells (PBMCs), obtained when the disease was refractory, from a patient treated with antithyroid drugs. The receptor was derived from a female donor with Graves disease. The genes are TRBV11-2 and TRBJ2-5, with TRBD2 matching 11 bases. CDR3 residues: CASSPRLAGQETQYF. In DNA form, the CDR3 reads TGTGCCAGCAGCCCGAGACTAGCGGGACAAGAGACCCAGTACTTC.